This TCR beta chain was sequenced during a study of cytomegalovirus exposure and HLA in healthy donors. This clone was found once. The V and J ends lost 5 bases and 4 bases respectively, with 9 bases between them. The CDR3 spans 12 residues. Germline CDR1 is SNHLY and CDR2 is FYNNEI. The PCR had 60 Vbeta and 13 Jbeta primers. Sequenced by immunoSEQ multiplex PCR; TCRdb stores in-frame clones only, minus some. The data hold roughly 80,000 clones, with roughly 76% observed a single time. The sequencing sample was made of PBMCs. This receptor was identified in a woman in her thirties or forties in good health and CMV-seronegative. J is TRBJ2-7 and V is TRBV2, with no clear D. CDR3 sequence reads: CASSPRIYEQYF. The CDR3 DNA sequence: TGTGCCAGCAGTCCCAGGATATACGAGCAGTACTTC.